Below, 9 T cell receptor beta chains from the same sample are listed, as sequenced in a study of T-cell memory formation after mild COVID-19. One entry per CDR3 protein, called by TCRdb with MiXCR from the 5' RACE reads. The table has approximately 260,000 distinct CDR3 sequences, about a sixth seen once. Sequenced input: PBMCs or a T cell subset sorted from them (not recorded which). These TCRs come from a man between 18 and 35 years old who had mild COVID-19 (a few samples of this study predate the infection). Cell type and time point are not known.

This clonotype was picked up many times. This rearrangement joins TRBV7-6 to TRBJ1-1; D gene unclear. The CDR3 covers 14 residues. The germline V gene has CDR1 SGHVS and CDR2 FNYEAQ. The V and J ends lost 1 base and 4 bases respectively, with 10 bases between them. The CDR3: CASSLDISTTEAFF. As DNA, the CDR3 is TGTGCCAGCAGCTTAGACATTTCTACCACTGAAGCTTTCTTT.

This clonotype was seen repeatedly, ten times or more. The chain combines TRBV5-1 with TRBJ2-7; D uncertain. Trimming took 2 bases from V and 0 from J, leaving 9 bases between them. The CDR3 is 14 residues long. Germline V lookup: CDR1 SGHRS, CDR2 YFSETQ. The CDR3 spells CASSFARPSYEQYV. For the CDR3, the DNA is TGCGCCAGCAGCTTTGCCAGGCCCTCCTACGAGCAGTACGTC.

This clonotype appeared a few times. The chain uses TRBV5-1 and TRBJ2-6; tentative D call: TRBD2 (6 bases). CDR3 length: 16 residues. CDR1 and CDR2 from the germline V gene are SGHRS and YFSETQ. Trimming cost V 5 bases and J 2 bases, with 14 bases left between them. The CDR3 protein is CASRPGGAAGANVLTF. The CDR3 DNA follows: TGCGCCAGCAGACCGGGCGGGGCGGCTGGGGCCAACGTCCTGACTTTC.

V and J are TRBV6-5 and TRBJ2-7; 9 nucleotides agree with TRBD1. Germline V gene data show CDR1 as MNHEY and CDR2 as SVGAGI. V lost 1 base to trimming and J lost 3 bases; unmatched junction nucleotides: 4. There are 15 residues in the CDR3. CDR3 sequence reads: CASSYYGQGFYEQYF. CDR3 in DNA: TGTGCCAGCAGTTACTACGGACAGGGGTTCTACGAGCAGTACTTC.

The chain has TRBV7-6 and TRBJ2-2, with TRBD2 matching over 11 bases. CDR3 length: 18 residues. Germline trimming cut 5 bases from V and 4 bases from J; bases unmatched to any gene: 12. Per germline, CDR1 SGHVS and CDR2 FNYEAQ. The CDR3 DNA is TGTGCCAGCAGCCCTGTACTAGCGGGGGAGCCGGGCACCGGGGAGCTGTTTTTT. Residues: CASSPVLAGEPGTGELFF.

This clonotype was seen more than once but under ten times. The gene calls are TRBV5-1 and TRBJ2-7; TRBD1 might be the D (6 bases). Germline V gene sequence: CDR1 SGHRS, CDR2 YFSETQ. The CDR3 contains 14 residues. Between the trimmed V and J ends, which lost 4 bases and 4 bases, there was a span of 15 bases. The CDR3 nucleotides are TGCGCCAGCAGCCTTACCGGGACAAATTACGAGCAGTACTTC. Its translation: CASSLTGTNYEQYF.

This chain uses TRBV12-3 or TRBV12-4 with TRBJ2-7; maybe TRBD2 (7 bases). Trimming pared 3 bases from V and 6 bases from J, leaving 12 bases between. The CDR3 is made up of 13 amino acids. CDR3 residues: CASSFRGAGEQYV. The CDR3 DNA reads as TGTGCCAGCAGTTTTCGGGGGGCAGGCGAGCAGTACGTC.

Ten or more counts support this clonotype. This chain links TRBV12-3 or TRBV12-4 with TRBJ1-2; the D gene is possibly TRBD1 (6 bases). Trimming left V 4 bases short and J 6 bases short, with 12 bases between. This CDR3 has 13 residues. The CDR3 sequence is CASSWGDNHGYTF. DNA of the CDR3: TGTGCCAGCAGTTGGGGGGACAACCATGGCTACACCTTC.

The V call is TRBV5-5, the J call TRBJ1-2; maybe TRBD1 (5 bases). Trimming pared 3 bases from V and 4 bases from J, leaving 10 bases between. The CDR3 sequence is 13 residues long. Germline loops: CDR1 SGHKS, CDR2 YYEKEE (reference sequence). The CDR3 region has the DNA TGTGCCAGCAGCTGGACGGGGGGCTATGGCTACACCTTC. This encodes CASSWTGGYGYTF.